This TCR beta chain was profiled in a study of T cells in Graves' hyperthyroidism and ophthalmopathy. General study results and limits: Median prediction lead before ophthalmopathy onset was roughly 6 months with the model.

A word on this clonotype: Its specificity is unknown.

The CDR3 spans 11 residues. The V end was cut by 5 bases, the J end by 2 bases, with 6 bases between. Germline V gives CDR1 DFQATT, CDR2 SNEGSKA (reference sequence). RNA transcripts yielded amplified TCR beta CDR3 regions. First-round RT-PCR of the TCR CDR3 relied on the HTBI primer set. TCRdb re-called the multiplex PCR reads with MiXCR, one entry per CDR3 protein. Here the sample spans 600,000 to 650,000 distinct CDR3 sequences, around 21% being singletons. The origin of this receptor is a young man with Graves' ophthalmopathy. The sequenced sample was blood. V is TRBV20-1 and J is TRBJ1-2; D unclear. The chain's CDR3 is CSAPGNYGYTF. CDR3 DNA: TGCAGTGCTCCCGGGAACTATGGCTACACCTTC.